The clone carrying this T cell receptor (beta chain) came up once. Its antigen is as yet unknown. V was shortened by 1 base and J by 3 bases, with 10 bases between the two germline ends. Germline values: CDR1 SGHAT, CDR2 FQNNGV. The CDR3 length is 15 residues. This specimen comes from a study of T cell responses to AZD1222 COVID-19 vaccine. Study-wide points: White British ancestry dominated among donors, who included more females, and clonal diversity was possibly underestimated. Repertoire sampling was restricted to post-peak T cell response timepoints. Two AZD1222 administrations were followed by greater Spike-specific TCR breadth and depth.

Sequenced by immunoSEQ multiplex PCR; TCRdb stores in-frame clones only, minus some. The sample has approximately 110,000 clones, about 85% seen once; the top ten hold 2.5%. The sequence came from an adult who received the AZD1222 COVID-19 vaccine. The chain couples TRBV11-2 to TRBJ1-5, with no clear D. The specimen was peripheral blood, collected 28 days after the second AZD1222 dose. CDR3 loop: CASSLGNGINQPQHF. The CDR3 coding sequence is TGTGCCAGCAGCTTAGGGAACGGAATCAATCAGCCCCAGCATTTT.